This T cell receptor (beta chain) was documented in a study of cytotoxic CD8 clonotypes in ibrutinib-treated CLL (dated by TCRdb to the early 2020s). About the study as a whole: In this cohort, 15 patients were treatment-naive and 11 to 12 were relapsed/refractory, while some 17 had unmutated IGHV. Partial responses were observed in around 25 patients and complete responses in 2; after a median follow-up of 68 months, remission was maintained in approximately 15 patients and progression was observed in some 12. The response samples were drawn at a median of roughly twelve months into treatment, with a range of about 6 to 36 months. Every sample from remission and from progressive disease was obtained while the patients were still on ibrutinib. Cryopreserved peripheral blood mononuclear cells were obtained before treatment, at response, and at either sustained remission or disease progression. Longitudinal samples were available for about 30% of the roughly 86 trial participants. An average of 255,043 productive templates and approximately 90,000 productive rearrangements was obtained per sample. Paper-wide results and their limitations: Public clonotypes were found to be uncommon and were observed to contract or remain stable during treatment; the increase in clonality was shown to reflect expansion of private clonotypes at ibrutinib response. Baseline clonality exceeded that of age-matched healthy donors and correlated strongly with circulating CD8+ T-cell counts. Sampling times were not matched between patients in sustained remission and patients whose disease was progressing, and lymph node repertoires were not examined. Clonality increased at ibrutinib response, stayed stable in sustained remission, and fell back toward baseline at progression.

With regard to this clone: Its antigen specificity is not known. Base quality data are lacking; no much larger clone is found one base away.

A MiSeq instrument was used for deep resolution sequencing, which targeted depths ranging from 1 in 1 million up to 1 in 200,000 T cells, with coverage averaging 10x for each clonotype. TCR beta libraries were generated with the immunoSEQ hsTCRB Kit. The original methods were these. The data were analyzed with ImmunoSEQ Analyzer and ImmunoSEQ Data Assistant, and V, D and J gene assignments followed IMGT definitions. Clonality, which ranges from 0 to 1, was calculated by subtracting the normalized Shannon entropy of productive rearrangement frequencies from one. Only overrepresented clonotypes making up at least 0.05% of the repertoire of each patient were included in the public clonotype analysis. Approximately 13 age-matched healthy donor repertoires from immuneACCESS served as clonality controls. TCRdb's version of the immuneACCESS table is confined to in-frame rearrangements and falls short of the full clone set. An unresolved V gene accounts for under half of the shortfall where checked; the remainder is of unknown origin. D and trimming were read from the DNA, whereas the V and J calls and clone size are those reported in that table. This sample gives about 150,000 clones in total; 60% to 85% of them show up just once. Around 4.9% of the sample comes from the top ten.

Read against the paper, the sample's time point label means: approximately 2 years on ibrutinib. For TCR beta library preparation, around 2 micrograms of genomic DNA were isolated from cryopreserved PBMCs. Longitudinal blood samples from CLL patients on ibrutinib monotherapy underwent high-throughput TCR beta sequencing. The patients were enrolled in a single-center, open-label phase 2 trial of ibrutinib monotherapy. Germline trimming: 5 bases from V, 5 bases from J; junction bases outside gene matches: 8. Reading from cysteine to phenylalanine, the CDR3 counts 15 amino acids. Kept here is only the CDR3 DNA, which spans 45 bases and is read in frame from base 1. CDR1 and CDR2 are drawn from the germline V gene: SGHTA, FQGNSA.

The rearranged segments are TRBV7-2 and TRBJ1-4; the central 7 bases match TRBD1. The material sequenced was PBMCs, taken after 24 months of ibrutinib treatment. The sequence derives from a human donor with chronic lymphocytic leukemia. The CDR3 region has the sequence CASSETPGQNEKLFF. The nucleotides read TGTGCCAGCAGCGAAACTCCGGGACAGAATGAAAAACTGTTTTTT.